This is a list of T cell receptor beta chains from one sample in a study of PD-1 blockade in classical Hodgkin lymphoma. Clones were sequenced by immunoSEQ multiplex PCR, and TCRdb holds only the in-frame ones, with some missing. There are tens of thousands of clones in the sample; 85% to 90% occur only once, and less than 6.5% lies in the top ten. The material was peripheral blood mononuclear cells (PBMCs), obtained before the second cycle of nivolumab. These receptors were collected from a human donor with classical Hodgkin lymphoma. The conserved cysteine and the conserved F or W are not part of the CDR3 here. Each record gives: CDR3 protein, J gene, V gene.

CDR3 protein: ASTQSANEKLF; J gene: TRBJ1-4; V gene: TRBV5-1
CDR3 protein: ASSLRTGGYEQY; J gene: TRBJ2-7; V gene: TRBV5-1
CDR3 protein: ASKGGGVGDTQY; J gene: TRBJ2-3; V gene: TRBV28
CDR3 protein: ASSEPGLANTGELF; J gene: TRBJ2-2; V gene: TRBV28
CDR3 protein: ASSLLPTSGVADTQY; J gene: TRBJ2-3; V gene: TRBV11-1
CDR3 protein: ATLRGLAYEQY; J gene: TRBJ2-7; V gene: TRBV10-3
CDR3 protein: ASSLGGAKDTQY; J gene: TRBJ2-3; V gene: TRBV4-1
CDR3 protein: ASSQEGVAGHNEQF; J gene: TRBJ2-1; V gene: TRBV4-2
CDR3 protein: ASKGQGAVMGGYT; J gene: TRBJ1-2; V gene: TRBV10-2
CDR3 protein: ASSEGDLGGNTIY; J gene: TRBJ1-3; V gene: TRBV6-1
CDR3 protein: ASSLTGNTEAF; J gene: TRBJ1-1; V gene: TRBV6-5
CDR3 protein: ASSVGSAGAPPDTQY; J gene: TRBJ2-3; V gene: TRBV9
CDR3 protein: ASSQGAGYEQY; J gene: TRBJ2-7; V gene: TRBV5-1
CDR3 protein: ASRALADGNTIY; J gene: TRBJ1-3; V gene: TRBV5-1
CDR3 protein: ASSFTGTSGGSPQETQY; J gene: TRBJ2-5; V gene: TRBV5-1
CDR3 protein: SVEGLMTTDTQY; J gene: TRBJ2-3; V gene: TRBV29-1
CDR3 protein: ASSFSLAGAETQY; J gene: TRBJ2-5; V gene: TRBV11-2
CDR3 protein: ASSPPGTKSYEQY; J gene: TRBJ2-7; V gene: TRBV6-6
CDR3 protein: ASSEYRPSASNTQY; J gene: TRBJ2-3; V gene: TRBV25-1
CDR3 protein: ASSFGRMYNSPLH; J gene: TRBJ1-6; V gene: TRBV27
CDR3 protein: ASSYKGPYEQY; J gene: TRBJ2-7; V gene: TRBV6-5
CDR3 protein: ASRGLIAGAFTDTQY; J gene: TRBJ2-3; V gene: TRBV28
CDR3 protein: SVEGLQGRHGYT; J gene: TRBJ1-2; V gene: TRBV29-1
CDR3 protein: ASSQLAGGFYEQY; J gene: TRBJ2-7; V gene: TRBV7-3
CDR3 protein: ASSFGGPDNEQF; J gene: TRBJ2-1; V gene: TRBV27
CDR3 protein: ASSQTGPTNEKLF; J gene: TRBJ1-4; V gene: TRBV5-1
CDR3 protein: ASTPGGGTSLGETQY; J gene: TRBJ2-5; V gene: TRBV19
CDR3 protein: ASSLGGSGGNEKLF; J gene: TRBJ1-4; V gene: TRBV7-9
CDR3 protein: ASSLDLAGVGELF; J gene: TRBJ2-2; V gene: TRBV5-1
CDR3 protein: ASSPDPRVRETQY; J gene: TRBJ2-5; V gene: TRBV6-6
CDR3 protein: ASGGFYEKLF; J gene: TRBJ1-4; V gene: TRBV28
CDR3 protein: ASSYRGSRGGELF; J gene: TRBJ2-2; V gene: TRBV6-5
CDR3 protein: ASSLGDSYEQY; J gene: TRBJ2-7; V gene: TRBV11-2
CDR3 protein: ASSLGSGGYNEQF; J gene: TRBJ2-1; V gene: TRBV5-1
CDR3 protein: ASSYGGTNEKLF; J gene: TRBJ1-4; V gene: TRBV6-5
CDR3 protein: ASRGILYEQY; J gene: TRBJ2-7; V gene: TRBV5-1
CDR3 protein: ASSLFRTGVKTQY; J gene: TRBJ2-5; V gene: TRBV27
CDR3 protein: ASSPQTDLNIQY; J gene: TRBJ2-4; V gene: TRBV5-1
CDR3 protein: ASRPGQGTNTEAF; J gene: TRBJ1-1; V gene: TRBV6-5
CDR3 protein: ASSPPVGTDPYEQY; J gene: TRBJ2-7; V gene: TRBV11-2
CDR3 protein: ASSLRTGRVNTGELF; J gene: TRBJ2-2; V gene: TRBV5-1
CDR3 protein: ASSLGTGANEEAF; J gene: TRBJ1-1; V gene: TRBV5-1
CDR3 protein: ASSWGTGELF; J gene: TRBJ2-2; V gene: TRBV5-1
CDR3 protein: ASTLPGGILEQY; J gene: TRBJ2-7; V gene: TRBV28
CDR3 protein: ASSGGTSGGYT; J gene: TRBJ1-2; V gene: TRBV5-1
CDR3 protein: ASSEEGRGVTDTQY; J gene: TRBJ2-3; V gene: TRBV6-1
CDR3 protein: ASSEVNSHREQNTEAF; J gene: TRBJ1-1; V gene: TRBV6-1
CDR3 protein: ASSVLAGSLTDTQY; J gene: TRBJ2-3; V gene: TRBV9
CDR3 protein: ASSSMPGQGANTEAF; J gene: TRBJ1-1; V gene: TRBV5-1
CDR3 protein: ASSIEDGYGYT; J gene: TRBJ1-2; V gene: TRBV19
CDR3 protein: ASSPNSGEAF; J gene: TRBJ1-1; V gene: TRBV11-2
CDR3 protein: ASSLGAGGTDTQY; J gene: TRBJ2-3; V gene: TRBV5-1
CDR3 protein: ASSVEGRDTQY; J gene: TRBJ2-3; V gene: TRBV9
CDR3 protein: ASSLAGTSYEQY; J gene: TRBJ2-7; V gene: TRBV5-6
CDR3 protein: ASSLRWGISYEQY; J gene: TRBJ2-7; V gene: TRBV5-6
CDR3 protein: ASSQVGREETQY; J gene: TRBJ2-5; V gene: TRBV14
CDR3 protein: ASSFNPPAGANVLT; J gene: TRBJ2-6; V gene: TRBV28
CDR3 protein: ASSLAPRQYSNEKLF; J gene: TRBJ1-4; V gene: TRBV7-2
CDR3 protein: SVEQGTRNYGYT; J gene: TRBJ1-2; V gene: TRBV29-1